The T cell receptor beta chain under discussion was sequenced for a study of blood T cell repertoires in COVID-19. Study in general: T cells, B-cell-depleted T cells, or PBMCs provided the cDNA or gDNA that served as material.

Participants' reported clinical history set cohort assignment. Recovered status in Cohort 3 required two negative PCRs, clearance, or symptom resolution. Assay: immunoSEQ multiplex PCR; the TCRdb copy retains only in-frame clones and omits some. The table lists about 250,000 clones, 90% to 95% of them singletons, with 1.9% in the top ten. This CDR3 has 15 amino acids. Germline CDR1 SGHKS, CDR2 YYEKEE (reference sequence). The V gene end was trimmed by 3 bases and the J gene end by 8 bases; junction bases not matched to a gene: 12. The sequenced sample was PBMCs or T cells enriched from blood (not recorded which). The TCR was taken from a young woman who had recovered from COVID-19. V and J are TRBV5-5 and TRBJ1-2; 8 bases are a match to TRBD1. As DNA, the CDR3 is TGTGCCAGCAGCTCGGCGGGCCAGGGGGCAGGGGGCTACACCTTC. Translating it yields CASSSAGQGAGGYTF.